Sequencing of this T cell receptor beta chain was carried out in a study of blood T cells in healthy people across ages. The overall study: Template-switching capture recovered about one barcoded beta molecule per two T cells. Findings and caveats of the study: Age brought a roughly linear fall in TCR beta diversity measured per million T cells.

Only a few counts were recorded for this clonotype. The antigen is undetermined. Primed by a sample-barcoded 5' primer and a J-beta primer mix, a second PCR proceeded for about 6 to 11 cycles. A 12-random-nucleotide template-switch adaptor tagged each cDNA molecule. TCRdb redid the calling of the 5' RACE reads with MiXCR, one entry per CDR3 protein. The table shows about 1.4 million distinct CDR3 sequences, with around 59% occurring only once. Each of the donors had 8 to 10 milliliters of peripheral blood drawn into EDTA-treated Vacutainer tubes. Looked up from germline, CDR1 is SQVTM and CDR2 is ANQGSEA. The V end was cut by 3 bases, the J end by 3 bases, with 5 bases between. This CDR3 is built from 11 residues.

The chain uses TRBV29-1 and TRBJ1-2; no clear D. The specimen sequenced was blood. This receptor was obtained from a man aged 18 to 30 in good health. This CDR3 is CSVDGDYGYTF. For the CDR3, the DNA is TGCAGCGTTGATGGGGACTATGGCTACACCTTC.